This T cell receptor beta chain is from a study of OX40 agonist ivuxolimab in advanced cancers. The germline CDR1 and CDR2 sequences are MNHEY and SVGAGI. CDR3 size: 15 residues. J gave up 0 bases and V 7 bases, and 6 bases lay outside the gene matches. Clones were read by immunoSEQ multiplex PCR, and TCRdb kept only the in-frame ones, dropping some. The sample records about 80,000 clones, around four fifths being singletons. The material was CD4+ or CD8+ T cells sorted from blood, obtained in a trial of the OX40 agonist ivuxolimab. The sequence was obtained from an adult with an advanced solid tumor such as melanoma, head and neck, liver or kidney cancer. This chain uses TRBV6-5 with TRBJ1-5; 7 bases line up with TRBD1. CDR3 loop: CASTLTGASNQPQHF. The CDR3 bases are TGTGCCAGCACCCTAACAGGGGCTAGCAATCAGCCCCAGCATTTT.